The 29 T cell receptor beta chains presented below share a single source sample, sequenced in a study of T cells in Graves' hyperthyroidism and ophthalmopathy. TCR beta CDR3 sequences were amplified from RNA transcripts. HTBI primers were the set used in a first-round RT-PCR of the TCR CDR3. TCRdb redid the calling of the multiplex PCR reads with MiXCR, one entry per CDR3 protein. The sample yields 600,000 to 700,000 distinct CDR3 sequences, 14% to 15% seen once. Material: blood. The receptor set was obtained from a woman aged 40 to 49 with Graves' ophthalmopathy.

The genes are TRBV28 and TRBJ1-1, with a tentative D call TRBD1 (5 bases). Germline loops: CDR1 MDHEN, CDR2 SYDVKM. V was cut by 5 bases and J by 0 bases, with 13 bases left in between. The CDR3 is 15 amino acids. This chain's CDR3 is CASSTRQSVNTEAFF. The CDR3 bases are TGTGCCAGCAGTACCAGACAGAGCGTGAACACTGAAGCTTTCTTT.

This clonotype was counted ten times or more. This sequence joins TRBV27 and TRBJ1-5; 10 nucleotides line up with TRBD1. CDR3 length equals 15 residues. Per germline, CDR1 MNHEY and CDR2 SMNVEV (reference sequence). V was clipped by 3 bases and J by 4 bases; unmatched bases: 3. CDR3 sequence reads: CASSFGTGVNQPQHF. The DNA of the CDR3 is TGTGCCAGCAGTTTCGGGACAGGGGTTAATCAGCCCCAGCATTTT.

This clonotype was detected many times. This chain uses TRBV29-1 with TRBJ2-5; TRBD1 is a possible D gene (6 bases). CDR3 length: 12 amino acids. The V end was cut by 6 bases, the J end by 4 bases, with 12 bases between. Germline V gene data show CDR1 as SQVTM and CDR2 as ANQGSEA. The CDR3 loop is CSVQGTGETQYF. CDR3 nucleotide sequence: TGCAGCGTACAGGGTACGGGAGAGACCCAGTACTTC.

Many counts were recorded for this clonotype. This sequence joins TRBV30 and TRBJ1-2; D is unresolved. CDR3 length: 11 amino acids. Trimming shortened V by 1 base and J by 10 bases, and 10 bases separated the two germline ends. Germline V lookup: CDR1 GTSNPN, CDR2 SVGIG (reference sequence). CDR3: CAWSAGIIYTF. DNA of the CDR3: TGTGCCTGGAGTGCGGGAATCATCTACACCTTC.

This clonotype came up a few times. J is TRBJ1-1 and V is TRBV7-3, with 7 bases matching TRBD1. Per the germline V gene, CDR1 is SGHTA and CDR2 is FQGTGA. The V and J ends lost 0 bases and 8 bases, in that order; junction bases with no gene match: 3. The CDR3 runs 13 residues. The CDR3 nucleotides are TGTGCCAGCAGCTTAACAGGGGGCGACGAAGCTTTCTTT. It encodes CASSLTGGDEAFF.

The count of this clonotype is one. The V call is TRBV20-1, the J call TRBJ2-5; a weak D match, TRBD2 (5 bases). V lost 1 base and J lost 1, with 13 bases in between. The germline CDR1 and CDR2 sequences are DFQATT and SNEGSKA (reference sequence). The CDR3 totals 15 residues. The CDR3 sequence is CSARGAPRAQETQYF. The DNA for the CDR3 is TGCAGTGCTAGAGGGGCCCCGAGGGCCCAAGAGACCCAGTACTTC.

This clonotype was detected many times. The chain carries TRBV6-2 or TRBV6-3 and TRBJ2-6; 11 bases are shared with TRBD2. The CDR3 totals 18 residues. Germline-derived CDR1 and CDR2 are MNHEY and SVGEGT. The J segment lost 0 bases and the V segment lost 7 bases, leaving 8 bases of the junction unmatched. CDR3 protein: CASNRGTSGSSGANVLTF. The CDR3 coding sequence is TGTGCCAGCAATAGAGGGACTAGCGGAAGCTCTGGGGCCAACGTCCTGACTTTC.

This clonotype was seen many times. The V call is TRBV15, the J call TRBJ2-5; the D is unclear. Germline CDR1 is LNHNV and CDR2 is YYDKDF (reference sequence). Deletions cut 0 bases from V and 5 bases from J, with 10 bases between. CDR3 length: 14 amino acids. In nucleotides, the CDR3 is TGTGCCACCAGCAGAGAGACCCAGAGCGAGACCCAGTACTTC. Translating gives CATSRETQSETQYF.

The chain recombines TRBV6-5 with TRBJ1-1; D is uncertain. The V gene lost 2 bases and the J gene lost 5 bases, with 18 bases spanning the gap. Germline CDR1 and CDR2: MNHEY and SVGAGI. This CDR3 has 16 residues. CDR3 sequence (DNA): TGTGCCAGCAGTTACACCCTGCGAAGGGTGGGGACTGAAGCTTTCTTT. This encodes CASSYTLRRVGTEAFF.

In this sample, this clonotype turned up many times. The junction departs from germline at one end; a sequencing error may be responsible. The chain employs TRBV7-8 and TRBJ2-5; 9 bases are a match to TRBD1. Germline loops: CDR1 SGHVS, CDR2 FQNEAQ. The CDR3 contains 13 residues. The CDR3, as DNA: TGTGCCAGCAGCTTAGATCAGGCGACAGGGGGAGACTTC. This translates into CASSLDQATGGDF.

This clonotype was recorded many times. The rearrangement joins TRBV20-1 to TRBJ2-7; 7 bases match TRBD2. Unmatched junction bases numbered 7, after V lost 5 bases and J lost 6 bases. The CDR3 contains 12 residues. Germline CDR1 DFQATT, CDR2 SNEGSKA (reference sequence). CDR3 region: CSARGGSSEQYF. The CDR3 DNA reads as TGCAGTGCTCGCGGCGGGAGTAGCGAGCAGTACTTC.

This clonotype was seen a few times. The chain is built from TRBV20-1 and TRBJ2-5; D possibly corresponds to TRBD2 (6 bases). The V end was cut by 0 bases, the J end by 2 bases, with 16 bases between. The germline CDR1 and CDR2 sequences are DFQATT and SNEGSKA (reference sequence). The CDR3 has 16 amino acids. In DNA, the CDR3 is TGCAGTGCTAGAGATTCGCTAGCGAGTATTCAAGAGACCCAGTACTTC. Residues: CSARDSLASIQETQYF.

About this clonotype: A single base separates this from a much larger clone, so it may be a read error. The CDR3 coding sequence is TGTGCCAGCAGTGAAGGCGGGGGGTTCCACGAGCAGTACTTC. Its translation: CASSEGGGFHEQYF. This rearrangement joins TRBV2 to TRBJ2-7; 8 bases line up with TRBD2. After removal of 1 base from V and 5 bases from J, the junction contained 4 bases not matched to a gene. The CDR3 runs 14 residues. CDR1 is SNHLY, CDR2 FYNNEI, per germline.

CDR3 sequence (DNA): TGTGCCAGCAGCCCCCGACAGGGTGGGGCTGAAGCTTTCTTT. This gives the protein CASSPRQGGAEAFF. The gene calls are TRBV7-2 and TRBJ1-1; TRBD1 matches at 7 bases. V was pared by 5 bases and J by 6 bases, with 9 bases of the junction left unmatched. The CDR3 spans 14 residues. Germline values: CDR1 SGHTA, CDR2 FQGNSA.

V usage is TRBV7-2 and J usage is TRBJ2-5; D could derive from TRBD1 or TRBD2 (5 bases each). Germline CDR1 and CDR2: SGHTA and FQGNSA. The CDR3 has 14 amino acids. Trimming stripped 1 base from V and 5 bases from J, with 11 bases between. This CDR3 is CASSLVEGDETQYF. CDR3 DNA: TGTGCCAGCAGCTTAGTGGAAGGGGACGAGACCCAGTACTTC.

This clonotype has ten or more counts. The V gene is TRBV12-3 or TRBV12-4, the J gene TRBJ2-7, with TRBD1 identical over 7 bases. V shed 6 bases, J shed 0 bases, and the junction held 11 bases outside the gene matches. This CDR3 comprises 16 residues. In DNA form, the CDR3 reads TGTGCCAGCAGCCGTACACCGGGACAGAGCTCCTACGAGCAGTACTTC. Amino acid sequence: CASSRTPGQSSYEQYF.

This clonotype was observed at least ten times. The chain combines TRBV10-3 with TRBJ2-5; TRBD2 aligns across 8 bases. Per germline, CDR1 ENHRY and CDR2 SYGVKD. With V trimmed by 6 bases and J by 4 bases, 16 bases remained unmatched. The CDR3 sequence is 17 residues long. The CDR3 is CAIRKRESGSEGETQYF. DNA for the CDR3: TGTGCCATCAGGAAGCGGGAGAGTGGGTCCGAAGGAGAGACCCAGTACTTC.

This clonotype was picked up many times. The rearrangement joins TRBV29-1 to TRBJ1-1, with D perhaps matching TRBD1 (6 bases). Germline V gene lookup returns CDR1 SQVTM and CDR2 ANQGSEA. Trimming pared 3 bases from V and 1 base from J, leaving 12 bases between. The CDR3 length is 14 residues. CDR3 amino acids: CSVERGDWNTEAFF. In DNA, the CDR3 is TGCAGCGTTGAGAGGGGGGACTGGAACACTGAAGCTTTCTTT.

The chain is built from TRBV7-2 and TRBJ2-7, with D perhaps TRBD1 or TRBD2 (7 bases each). Germline CDR1 reads SGHTA; CDR2 reads FQGNSA. The CDR3 has 15 residues. Trimming stripped 4 bases from V and 0 bases from J, with 13 bases between. CDR3 nucleotides: TGTGCCAGCAGCTGGGGGGGACAGAGCTCCTACGAGCAGTACTTC. It yields the protein CASSWGGQSSYEQYF.

This clonotype was counted only a few times. The chain recombines TRBV4-1 with TRBJ2-7, with 8 positions matching TRBD1. The germline gives CDR1 MGHRA, CDR2 YSYEKL. V trimming: 4 bases; J trimming: 2 bases; junction bases outside the gene matches: 10. This CDR3 spans 16 amino acids. The CDR3 here is CASSPLDRTGTYEQYF. The DNA for the CDR3 is TGCGCCAGCAGCCCCCTCGACCGGACAGGGACCTACGAGCAGTACTTC.

This clonotype was picked up many times. The chain couples TRBV19 to TRBJ1-1; 8 nucleotides agree with TRBD1. Trimming cost V 5 bases and J 2 bases; bases outside gene matches: 7. This CDR3 contains 15 residues. The V gene's germline CDR1 is LNHDA and CDR2 SQIVND (reference sequence). The CDR3 sequence: CASSGGGQGNTEAFF. The CDR3 DNA is TGTGCCAGTAGTGGCGGAGGACAGGGAAACACTGAAGCTTTCTTT. The variable domain in full, with the rest retrieved from reference TRBV19 and TRBJ1-1, is DGGITQSPKYLFRKEGQNVTLSCEQNLNHDAMYWYRQDPGQGLRLIYYSQIVNDFQKGDIAEGYSVSREKKESFPLTVTSAQKNPTAFYLCASSGGGQGNTEAFFGQGTRLTVV.

This clonotype was seen many times. J is TRBJ1-5 and V is TRBV28, with 7 bases lining up with TRBD1. Germline lookup yields CDR1 MDHEN and CDR2 SYDVKM. With V trimmed by 7 bases and J by 5 bases, 8 bases remained unmatched. The CDR3 is made up of 14 amino acids. The CDR3 DNA follows: TGTGCCAGCACAGGGGGTTTCAGGCATCAGCCCCAGCATTTT. It specifies CASTGGFRHQPQHF. Drawing the rest from reference TRBV28 and TRBJ1-5, the complete variable domain is DVKVTQSSRYLVKRTGEKVFLECVQDMDHENMFWYRQDPGLGLRLIYFSYDVKMKEKGDIPEGYSVSREKKERFSLILESASTNQTSMYLCASTGGFRHQPQHFGDGTRLSIL.

V is TRBV6-1 and J is TRBJ2-5; 8 nucleotides match TRBD1. The CDR3 is made up of 14 amino acids. The V segment lost 6 bases and the J segment 5 bases; nucleotides outside the gene matches: 8. Germline CDR1 reads MNHNS; CDR2 reads SASEGT. The CDR3 sequence is CASRRDRSIETQYF. In nucleotides, the CDR3 is TGTGCCAGCAGGCGGGACAGGTCCATCGAGACCCAGTACTTC.

The chain couples TRBV5-6 to TRBJ1-1; possible D gene TRBD1, 5 bases. Germline assignment: CDR1 SGHDT and CDR2 YYEEEE. V was shortened by 1 base and J by 7 bases, with 8 bases between the two germline ends. CDR3 size: 12 residues. CDR3 nucleotides: TGTGCCAGCAGCTTGATCACAGGTGAAGCTTTCTTT. Translating it yields CASSLITGEAFF.

This clonotype appeared a few times. The rearrangement joins TRBV7-9 to TRBJ2-3; TRBD2 aligns across 8 bases. There are 16 residues in the CDR3. Germline lookup yields CDR1 SEHNR and CDR2 FQNEAQ (reference sequence). V was clipped by 2 bases and J by 2 bases; unmatched bases: 6. The CDR3 sequence is CASSLSTSGYTDTQYF. CDR3 sequence (DNA): TGTGCCAGCAGCTTATCAACTAGCGGATACACAGATACGCAGTATTTT.

This clonotype was counted ten times or more. The chain recombines TRBV6-5 with TRBJ1-5; perhaps TRBD1 as D (5 bases). The V end lost 4 bases, the J end lost 5 bases, and 12 bases lay between the germline ends. The length of the CDR3 is 14 residues. The germline V gene has CDR1 MNHEY and CDR2 SVGAGI. The CDR3 is CASSLYGADQPQHF. The CDR3 coding sequence is TGTGCCAGCAGTTTATACGGGGCCGATCAGCCCCAGCATTTT.

This clonotype was seen many times. The chain carries TRBV12-3 or TRBV12-4 and TRBJ1-3; 9 bases align to TRBD1. Germline trimming cut 6 bases from V and 7 bases from J; bases unmatched to any gene: 7. The CDR3 is 14 residues long. CDR3 sequence: CASRWTGVRNTIYF. Written as DNA, the CDR3 is TGTGCCAGCAGGTGGACAGGGGTGCGCAACACCATATATTTT.

This clonotype was seen repeatedly, ten times or more. The V call is TRBV28, the J call TRBJ1-1; D call uncertain. Germline CDR1 and CDR2: MDHEN and SYDVKM. The germline V and J ends were trimmed by 6 bases and 0 bases, with 11 bases remaining between them. The CDR3 is 14 residues long. The CDR3 DNA is TGTGCCAGCAGGAGAGGTCGCATGAACACTGAAGCTTTCTTT. Translated: CASRRGRMNTEAFF.

The chain combines TRBV7-6 with TRBJ2-5, with 14 bases fitting TRBD2. CDR1 is SGHVS and CDR2 is FNYEAQ in the germline V gene. The CDR3 is 16 amino acids. V lost 5 bases and J lost 5; bases outside the gene matches: 7. This CDR3 is CASSVTGTSGSETQYF. CDR3 in DNA: TGTGCCAGCAGCGTGACCGGGACTAGCGGGAGTGAGACCCAGTACTTC. Full variable domain (outside the CDR3, taken from reference TRBV7-6 and TRBJ2-5): GAGVSQSPRYKVTKRGQDVALRCDPISGHVSLYWYRQALGQGPEFLTYFNYEAQQDKSGLPNDRFSAERPEGSISTLTIQRTEQRDSAMYRCASSVTGTSGSETQYFGPGTRLLVL.